A single sample gave rise to the 5 T cell receptor beta chains below, sequenced in a study of shared clonotypes between healthy human individuals. Sequenced by immunoSEQ multiplex PCR; TCRdb stores in-frame clones only, minus some. The table has around 450,000 clones, 70% to 80% seen once. Material for sequencing was PBMCs. Every receptor here comes from a woman in her thirties or forties in good health. Some clones in this sample may be carry-over from other donors' samples.

This sequence joins TRBV30 and TRBJ2-3; 8 positions match TRBD2. J gave up 9 bases and V 3 bases, and 8 bases lay outside the gene matches. Per the germline V gene, CDR1 is GTSNPN and CDR2 is SVGIG (reference sequence). This CDR3 has 13 residues. CDR3 nucleotides: TGTGCCTGGAGGGTACCGGGACTAGGCACGCAGTATTTT. Protein sequence: CAWRVPGLGTQYF.

Remarks on this clone: In the same sample, other DNA sequences code for this CDR3. The V gene is TRBV5-1, the J gene TRBJ2-1; TRBD2 agrees at 11 bases. Looked up from germline, CDR1 is SGHRS and CDR2 is YFSETQ. CDR3 length equals 15 residues. The ends lost 4 bases at V and 4 bases at J; junction bases unmatched: 4. Here the CDR3 reads CASSPGTSGYNEQFF. The CDR3 region has the DNA TGCGCCAGCAGCCCCGGGACTAGCGGTTACAATGAGCAGTTCTTC.

This clone was detected many times. V and J are TRBV21-1 and TRBJ1-2. TRBV21-1 is reported as a pseudogene. The CDR3 is 14 residues long. The CDR3 nucleotides read TGTGCCAGCAGCAAAGCGAGGGTCAACTATGGCTACACCTTC. Translating gives CASSKARVNYGYTF.

This clone was observed a few times. The J gene is TRBJ2-1, the V gene TRBV7-2; D may correspond to TRBD1 or TRBD2 (6 bases each). Trimming took off 1 base at V and 7 bases at J, with 8 bases between the two ends. CDR3 size: 13 residues. Germline V lookup: CDR1 SGHTA, CDR2 FQGNSA. The CDR3 nucleotides read TGTGCCAGCAGCTTAGGCGGGACAAATGAGCAGTTCTTC. Residues: CASSLGGTNEQFF. Variable domain in full (rest from reference TRBV7-2 and TRBJ2-1): GAGVSQSPSNKVTEKGKDVELRCDPISGHTALYWYRQSLGQGLEFLIYFQGNSAPDKSGLPSDRFSAERTGGSVSTLTIQRTQQEDSAVYLCASSLGGTNEQFFGPGTRLTVL.

This chain joins TRBV5-6 and TRBJ1-1; D is undetermined. This CDR3 comprises 14 residues. Trimming stripped 0 bases from V and 4 bases from J, with 10 bases between. CDR1 SGHDT and CDR2 YYEEEE come from the germline V gene. Here the CDR3 DNA reads TGTGCCAGCAGCTTGGCCGGGTGGGGCACTGAAGCTTTCTTT. The encoded protein is CASSLAGWGTEAFF.